This record concerns one T cell receptor (beta chain) sequence. Its antigen is not identified. This specimen comes from a study of CXCR3-negative and CXCR3-positive naive CD8 T cells. The study made its TRB cDNA libraries by 5' RACE, adding UMI labels. TCRdb reprocessed the 5' RACE reads; each CDR3 protein has one entry and no DNA is given. This table lists tens of thousands of distinct CDR3 sequences. Points from the study as a whole: For CXCR3-positive naive cells, TRB CDR3s were more hydrophobic than those of CXCR3-negative naive cells.

Germline CDR1 reads SGHTA; CDR2 reads FQGNSA. This CDR3 contains 18 residues. The receptor comes from a human donor in good health. Some clones in this sample may be carry-over from other donors' samples. J is TRBJ2-7 and V is TRBV7-2; TCRdb's D call, TRBD2, is unchecked because there is no DNA. The specimen was naive CXCR3- CD8+ T cells from blood. The subset here: CD45RO-CCR7+CD27+CD95- naive CD8+ T cells lacking CXCR3 (TNR3-). The CDR3 is CASSLAKLAGVGTYEQYF.